This section outlines one TCR beta chain sequence together with its context. With a J-beta primer mix and a sample-barcoded 5' primer, a second PCR ran 7 to 11 cycles. TCRdb processed the 5' RACE reads anew with MiXCR; each CDR3 protein has one entry. The table includes roughly 800,000 distinct CDR3 sequences, 58% detected once. The data were obtained in a study of blood T cells in healthy people across ages. The CDR3 sequence is 13 residues long. Germline values: CDR1 ENHRY, CDR2 SYGVKD. Between the trimmed V and J ends, which lost 0 bases and 7 bases, there was a span of 10 bases. This chain links TRBV10-3 with TRBJ2-7; no clear D. This clonotype originated in a man aged 25 to 45 in good health. The specimen was blood. The CDR3 region is CAISESALYEQYF. Here the CDR3 DNA reads TGTGCCATCAGTGAGTCGGCTCTTTATGAGCAGTACTTC.